What follows is one TCR beta chain and its context. The antigen is unknown. V lost 5 bases to trimming and J lost 4 bases; unmatched junction nucleotides: 4. This CDR3 contains 14 residues. Looked up from germline, CDR1 is KGHSH and CDR2 is LQKENI. The sample originates from a study of T cell responses to AZD1222 COVID-19 vaccine. Study findings and constraints: Mapped onto spike, vaccine-associated CD4 TCRs spanned it and were dominant at 160-218 and 743-854.

Assay used: immunoSEQ multiplex PCR; TCRdb lists only in-frame clones, some missing. The data show over 75,000 clones, 90% seen once. The sequenced sample was peripheral blood, obtained on day 0 of AZD1222 vaccination. The receptor was isolated from an adult in good health. The chain uses TRBV18 and TRBJ2-1, with TRBD1 matching over 8 bases. The CDR3 DNA follows: TGTGCCAGCTCAGGGACAGGTTTTTACAATGAGCAGTTCTTC. Translating gives CASSGTGFYNEQFF.